The clone carrying this T cell receptor (beta chain) appeared a few times. Trimming stripped 1 base from V and 3 bases from J, with 13 bases between. Germline assignment: CDR1 MGHRA and CDR2 YSYEKL. The CDR3 extends over 16 amino acids. As originally analysed: Counts of nucleated cells, estimated from reference gene primer amplification, were obtained. Data came from immunoSEQ multiplex PCR; TCRdb stores just in-frame clones and leaves some out. That table supplies the V and J calls and clone size; D and trimming were determined from the DNA. The sample gives 200,000 to 300,000 clones, roughly 86% of which show up once; 1.5% to 2% is in the top ten. This record belongs to a study of blood T cell repertoires in COVID-19. Study at large: Some COVID-19 samples were acute and others convalescent; all came from the United States, Italy and Spain. Sample material is recorded as cDNA or gDNA derived from T cells, B-cell-depleted T cells, or PBMCs.

The sample consisted of peripheral blood. This clonotype was obtained from an older woman who had recovered from COVID-19. The chain links TRBV4-1 to TRBJ2-4, with a tentative D call TRBD1 (5 bases). This CDR3 reads CASSQGAGKSKNIQYF. In DNA, the CDR3 is TGCGCCAGCAGCCAAGGGGCAGGGAAGAGCAAAAACATTCAGTACTTC.